These 8 T cell receptor beta chains share one sample of origin, sequenced in a study of cytomegalovirus exposure and HLA in healthy donors. Vbeta (60) and Jbeta (13) primers were used in the PCR. Only in-frame clones appear in the TCRdb table, and some are missing; sequencing was by immunoSEQ multiplex PCR. The sample carries under 250,000 clones, over 75% recorded once. Sequenced sample: PBMCs. Source of these receptors: a human donor in good health.

The V call is TRBV10-3, the J call TRBJ1-3; D gene unclear. Trimming left V 6 bases short and J 0 bases short, with 9 bases between. The CDR3 extends over 14 amino acids. Germline values: CDR1 ENHRY, CDR2 SYGVKD. This CDR3 is CAISAGNSGNTIYF. The CDR3 nucleotides read TGTGCCATCAGCGCGGGCAACTCTGGAAACACCATATATTTT.

The chain recombines TRBV7-6 with TRBJ2-1, with 8 bases lining up with TRBD2. The J segment lost 5 bases and the V segment lost 5 bases, leaving 11 bases of the junction unmatched. The CDR3 consists of 16 residues. Germline CDR1 and CDR2: SGHVS and FNYEAQ. CDR3 loop: CASSITGLGLDNEQFF. The CDR3 bases are TGTGCCAGCAGCATAACGGGACTAGGATTGGACAATGAGCAGTTCTTC.

The rearrangement uses TRBV5-1 and TRBJ2-3, with TRBD2 identical over 8 bases. The CDR3 is 14 amino acids. V was pared by 5 bases and J by 6 bases, with 8 bases of the junction left unmatched. Germline CDR1 is SGHRS and CDR2 is YFSETQ. DNA for the CDR3: TGCGCCAGCAGTTACCAAAGCGGGAGCGATACGCAGTATTTT. It is translated as CASSYQSGSDTQYF.

The chain has TRBV28 and TRBJ1-3, with TRBD1 matching over 8 bases. This CDR3 is built from 15 residues. Per germline, CDR1 MDHEN and CDR2 SYDVKM. The junction had 7 bases not matched to a gene; V was cut back by 5 bases and J by 4 bases. Written as DNA, the CDR3 is TGTGCCAGCAGTACGCAGGGGGCGAGGGGAAACACCATATATTTT. Encoded protein: CASSTQGARGNTIYF.

The genes are TRBV4-1 and TRBJ1-4; D remains unclear. Germline-derived CDR1 and CDR2 are MGHRA and YSYEKL. The germline V and J ends were trimmed by 2 bases and 8 bases, with 15 bases remaining between them. The CDR3 length is 15 residues. In DNA form, the CDR3 reads TGCGCCAGCAGCCAACCATTACAGAGGGAAGAAAAACTGTTTTTT. It translates to CASSQPLQREEKLFF.

In nucleotides, the CDR3 is TGTGCCAGCAGCTACGACAGGCCGCCCTACGAGCAGTACTTC. Translated: CASSYDRPPYEQYF. This rearrangement joins TRBV7-8 to TRBJ2-7, with D possibly matching TRBD1 (6 bases). The CDR3 has 14 amino acids. Germline CDR1 is SGHVS and CDR2 is FQNEAQ. The V gene lost 4 bases and the J gene lost 2 bases, with 12 bases spanning the gap.

The J gene is TRBJ2-1, the V gene TRBV29-1, with D possibly TRBD2 on 6 matching bases. CDR1 and CDR2 (germline): SQVTM, ANQGSEA. This CDR3 comprises 13 residues. CDR3 bases: TGCAGTTCCGGAGGGCACTCCTACAATGAGCAGTTCTTC. This translates into CSSGGHSYNEQFF.

The chain uses TRBV19 and TRBJ1-5; 9 bases match TRBD1. There are 17 residues in the CDR3. V was clipped by 8 bases and J by 0 bases; unmatched bases: 11. Per germline, CDR1 LNHDA and CDR2 SQIVND (reference sequence). CDR3 loop: CASSPGQGDYSNQPQHF. CDR3 bases: TGTGCCAGTTCCCCGGGACAGGGCGACTATAGCAATCAGCCCCAGCATTTT.